The 17 T cell receptor beta chains in this list originate from one sample, sequenced in a study of beta chain features in type 1 diabetes. General study results and limits: Among all four CD4+ subsets, Type 1 diabetes patients had TCRB CDR3s that were moderately but significantly shorter.

These receptors' targets are unknown. Expressed TCRB transcripts were sequenced because the entire RNA isolate underwent reverse transcription. Produced via immunoSEQ multiplex PCR; TCRdb's table is partial and in-frame only. The sample contains 300,000 to 450,000 clones, roughly an eighth of which appear only once. Sequencing was done on a sample of naive CD4+ T cells from blood. These receptors originate from a woman between 18 and 29 years old with type 1 diabetes.

This clone was recorded a few times. Other DNA sequences of this sample code for an identical CDR3. This chain uses TRBV7-2 with TRBJ1-5; D is undetermined. Trimming took 5 bases from V and 7 from J, leaving 12 bases between them. This CDR3 is 13 amino acids long. Germline lookup yields CDR1 SGHTA and CDR2 FQGNSA. The CDR3: CASSPRSGQPQHF. In nucleotides, the CDR3 is TGTGCCAGCAGCCCACGGTCCGGGCAGCCCCAGCATTTT. Full variable domain (rest looked up from reference TRBV7-2 and TRBJ1-5): GAGVSQSPSNKVTEKGKDVELRCDPISGHTALYWYRQSLGQGLEFLIYFQGNSAPDKSGLPSDRFSAERTGGSVSTLTIQRTQQEDSAVYLCASSPRSGQPQHFGDGTRLSIL.

This clone turned up a few times. The chain links TRBV29-1 to TRBJ2-1, with 7 bases aligning to TRBD2. The germline V gene has CDR1 SQVTM and CDR2 ANQGSEA. CDR3 length: 14 amino acids. J was trimmed by 7 bases and V by 4 bases; bases with no gene match: 10. CDR3 DNA sequence: TGCAGCGTTGTCCGCGGGAGCATTTTAAATGAGCAGTTCTTC. This gives the protein CSVVRGSILNEQFF.

This clone was recorded a few times. The chain has TRBV20-1 and TRBJ1-6; D is possibly TRBD1 (5 bases). The CDR3 covers 11 residues. Trimming shortened V by 6 bases and J by 14 bases, and 14 bases separated the two germline ends. Germline V gene lookup returns CDR1 DFQATT and CDR2 SNEGSKA (reference sequence). The CDR3 sequence is CSARDSASLHF. Written as DNA, the CDR3 is TGCAGTGCGAGGGACTCCGCATCCCTCCACTTT.

The sample holds a few counts of this clone. This rearrangement joins TRBV4-1 to TRBJ2-1; D not certain. Trimming pared 4 bases from V and 9 bases from J, leaving 10 bases between. CDR1 and CDR2 from the germline V gene are MGHRA and YSYEKL. The CDR3 length is 12 residues. In DNA, the CDR3 is TGCGCCAGCAGCCCCCCCGCCGGTGAGCAGTTCTTC. Amino acid sequence: CASSPPAGEQFF.

This clone was seen a handful of times. The chain couples TRBV7-2 to TRBJ2-1; TRBD2 matches 11 bases. Germline V gene data show CDR1 as SGHTA and CDR2 as FQGNSA. The CDR3 runs 17 residues. The J segment lost 7 bases and the V segment lost 5 bases, leaving 13 bases of the junction unmatched. The CDR3 loop is CASSPARPSGGMNEQFF. As DNA, the CDR3 is TGTGCCAGCAGCCCCGCTCGCCCTAGCGGGGGGATGAATGAGCAGTTCTTC. Full variable domain (rest looked up from reference TRBV7-2 and TRBJ2-1): GAGVSQSPSNKVTEKGKDVELRCDPISGHTALYWYRQSLGQGLEFLIYFQGNSAPDKSGLPSDRFSAERTGGSVSTLTIQRTQQEDSAVYLCASSPARPSGGMNEQFFGPGTRLTVL.

This chain connects TRBV11-2 to TRBJ2-7, with D possibly TRBD2 on 6 matching bases. Trimming removed 1 base from V and 5 bases from J, with 9 bases in between. From germline, CDR1 is SGHAT and CDR2 FQNNGV. CDR3 size: 13 residues. The CDR3 nucleotides are TGTGCCAGCAGCTTAGCCGGGAGCGACGAGCAGTACTTC. This sequence encodes CASSLAGSDEQYF. The complete variable domain, with remaining parts taken from reference TRBV11-2 and TRBJ2-7, reads EAGVAQSPRYKIIEKRQSVAFWCNPISGHATLYWYQQILGQGPKLLIQFQNNGVVDDSQLPKDRFSAERLKGVDSTLKIQPAKLEDSAVYLCASSLAGSDEQYFGPGTRLTVT.

V is TRBV7-2 and J is TRBJ1-3; no firm D call. CDR3 size: 12 residues. Per the germline V gene, CDR1 is SGHTA and CDR2 is FQGNSA. Trimming took off 5 bases at V and 10 bases at J, with 12 bases between the two ends. This CDR3 is CASSPNLRTIYF. CDR3 DNA sequence: TGTGCCAGCAGCCCTAATTTGAGGACCATATATTTT.

This clone appeared a few times. The V gene is TRBV9, the J gene TRBJ2-7, with D tentatively TRBD1 (5 bases). The CDR3 consists of 14 residues. V was clipped by 4 bases and J by 0 bases, with 11 bases between them. Germline assignment: CDR1 SGDLS and CDR2 YYNGEE. CDR3 sequence: CASSPRQSSYEQYF. For the CDR3, the DNA is TGTGCCAGCAGCCCCCGACAGAGCTCCTACGAGCAGTACTTC.

Notes on this clone: Within the sample, other DNA sequences also encode this same CDR3. The chain couples TRBV7-2 to TRBJ2-3, with 7 bases fitting TRBD2. This CDR3 comprises 14 residues. Trimming removed 3 bases from V and 2 bases from J; junction bases left unmatched: 2. In germline, CDR1 is SGHTA, CDR2 FQGNSA. The CDR3 DNA follows: TGTGCCAGCAGCTTGAGCGGGGCCACAGATACGCAGTATTTT. It encodes CASSLSGATDTQYF.

The rearrangement joins TRBV7-2 to TRBJ2-2; 7 nucleotides align to TRBD1. The V gene's germline CDR1 is SGHTA and CDR2 FQGNSA. The CDR3 loop spans 15 amino acids. V shed 5 bases, J shed 6 bases, and the junction held 9 bases outside the gene matches. Here the CDR3 DNA reads TGTGCCAGCAGCATTCAGGACAGGAGCGCCGGGGAGCTGTTTTTT. Its protein is CASSIQDRSAGELFF.

This clone was observed a few times. In nucleotides, the CDR3 is TGTGCCAGCAGCTTATCTGGGCAGGGGTGGCTTCAGCCCCAGCATTTT. Translating it yields CASSLSGQGWLQPQHF. The chain is built from TRBV7-2 and TRBJ1-5, with D possibly matching TRBD1 (6 bases). Trimming left V 2 bases short and J 6 bases short, with 17 bases between. The germline CDR1 and CDR2 sequences are SGHTA and FQGNSA. The CDR3 has 16 residues.

This clone has more than one count but fewer than ten. The chain links TRBV5-1 to TRBJ2-3; D is perhaps TRBD2 (6 bases). Germline lookup yields CDR1 SGHRS and CDR2 YFSETQ. The V end was cut by 3 bases, the J end by 2 bases, with 13 bases between. CDR3 length: 15 residues. As DNA, the CDR3 is TGCGCCAGCAGCTGGTTCGGGGGAAACACAGATACGCAGTATTTT. This gives the protein CASSWFGGNTDTQYF.

This clone was detected only a few times. This chain uses TRBV11-2 with TRBJ2-1, with TRBD2 matching 8 bases. CDR3 length: 11 residues. Germline-derived CDR1 and CDR2 are SGHAT and FQNNGV. Losses at the gene ends were 5 bases for V and 12 bases for J; bases not matched to a gene: 3. The CDR3 sequence: CASSGSGRQFF. DNA for the CDR3: TGTGCCAGCAGCGGAAGCGGGAGGCAGTTCTTC.

This clone came up a few times. The V and J genes are TRBV10-3 and TRBJ1-2; a weak D match, TRBD1 (5 bases). CDR3 size: 15 residues. The ends were cut back, 2 bases at V and 2 bases at J, with 12 bases in the middle. Per germline, CDR1 ENHRY and CDR2 SYGVKD. Here the CDR3 reads CAISEGAGTNYGYTF. CDR3 nucleotides: TGTGCCATCAGTGAGGGGGCGGGGACCAACTATGGCTACACCTTC.

This clone has a handful of counts. This rearrangement joins TRBV10-3 to TRBJ1-6, with TRBD1 identical over 10 bases. J gave up 7 bases and V 6 bases, and 0 bases lay outside the gene matches. Looked up from germline, CDR1 is ENHRY and CDR2 is SYGVKD. This CDR3 contains 13 residues. The chain's CDR3 is CAIRGQGNSPLHF. For the CDR3, the DNA is TGTGCCATCAGGGGACAGGGGAATTCACCCCTCCACTTT.

The chain couples TRBV5-1 to TRBJ2-1; TRBD2 aligns across 11 bases. The CDR3 totals 15 residues. Unmatched junction bases numbered 6, after V lost 7 bases and J lost 3 bases. Germline V gene lookup returns CDR1 SGHRS and CDR2 YFSETQ. The CDR3 region is CASGLAGGIYNEQFF. In DNA, the CDR3 is TGCGCCAGCGGCCTAGCGGGAGGAATCTACAATGAGCAGTTCTTC.

This chain links TRBV2 with TRBJ1-1, with 8 positions matching TRBD1. Germline V lookup: CDR1 SNHLY, CDR2 FYNNEI. J was trimmed by 4 bases and V by 6 bases; bases with no gene match: 7. The CDR3 loop spans 14 amino acids. CDR3 nucleotide sequence: TGTGCCAGCAGCCCATTAGACAGGGGCACTGAAGCTTTCTTT. This translates into CASSPLDRGTEAFF.